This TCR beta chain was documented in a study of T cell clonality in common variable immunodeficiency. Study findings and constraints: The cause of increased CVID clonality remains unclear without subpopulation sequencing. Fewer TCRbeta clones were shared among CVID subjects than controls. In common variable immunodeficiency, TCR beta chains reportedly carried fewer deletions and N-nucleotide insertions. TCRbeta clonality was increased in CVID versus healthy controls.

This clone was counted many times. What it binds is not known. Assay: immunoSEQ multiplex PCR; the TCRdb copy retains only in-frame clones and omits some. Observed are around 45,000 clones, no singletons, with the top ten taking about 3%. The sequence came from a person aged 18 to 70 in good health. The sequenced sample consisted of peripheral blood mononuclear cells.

CDR3 loop: CASSLATGTANTEAFF. The DNA read from the CDR3 is TGTGCCAGCAGCTTAGCTACCGGGACAGCTAACACTGAA. The chain links TRBV7-2 to TRBJ1-1; 7 bases map to TRBD1. Read data end 3 residues before the CDR3 end; the end is taken from the germline J gene. CDR1 and CDR2 (germline): SGHTA, FQGNSA. The CDR3 consists of 16 residues. Trimming removed 0 bases from V and 2 bases from J; junction bases left unmatched: 6.